These T cell receptor beta chains were read from a single sample in a study of OX40 agonist ivuxolimab in advanced cancers. Assay used: immunoSEQ multiplex PCR; TCRdb lists only in-frame clones, some missing. The sample lists some 70,000 clones; 75% to 85% were seen once. The starting material was CD4+ or CD8+ T cells sorted from blood, obtained in a trial of the OX40 agonist ivuxolimab. The receptors were sampled from an adult with an advanced solid tumor such as melanoma, head and neck, liver or kidney cancer. The CDR3 runs from the conserved cysteine through the conserved F or W. Fields, in order: V gene, J gene, clone size, D gene, CDR3 DNA, CDR3 protein. D genes are given only for firm matches. Rows may omit the clone size; those that give it use once, few, many or a size class.

v_gene: TRBV5-4
j_gene: TRBJ1-2
abundance: -
d_gene: -
CDR3nt: TGTGCCAGCAGCTTGGCGCAAGGAGCGTGGTATGGCTACACCTTC
CDR3aa: CASSLAQGAWYGYTF

v_gene: TRBV5-1
j_gene: TRBJ1-1
abundance: -
d_gene: TRBD1
CDR3nt: TGCGCCAGCAGCCGGGAGGGGGCGGGTTTGAACACTGAAGCTTTCTTT
CDR3aa: CASSREGAGLNTEAFF

v_gene: TRBV10-3
j_gene: TRBJ2-7
abundance: -
d_gene: TRBD1
CDR3nt: TGTGCCATCAGTGGACAGGGAGCATACGAGCAGTACTTC
CDR3aa: CAISGQGAYEQYF

v_gene: TRBV5-1
j_gene: TRBJ1-2
abundance: -
d_gene: TRBD1
CDR3nt: TGCGCCAGCAGCTCCCGGGACAGGGGCAACTATGGCTACACCTTC
CDR3aa: CASSSRDRGNYGYTF

v_gene: TRBV5-1
j_gene: TRBJ2-1
abundance: once
d_gene: -
CDR3nt: TGCGCCAGCAGCTTGGCACCCCTGGAGGGAGGTCACAATGAGCAGTTCTTC
CDR3aa: CASSLAPLEGGHNEQFF

v_gene: TRBV5-6
j_gene: TRBJ2-2
abundance: once
d_gene: TRBD1
CDR3nt: TGTGCCAGCAGCCCGCGGGACAGGTACACCGGGGAGCTGTTTTTT
CDR3aa: CASSPRDRYTGELFF

v_gene: TRBV19
j_gene: TRBJ1-2
abundance: few
d_gene: -
CDR3nt: TGTGCCAGTAGTATTAACGGGGACTATGGCTACACCTTC
CDR3aa: CASSINGDYGYTF

v_gene: TRBV19
j_gene: TRBJ1-5
abundance: -
d_gene: -
CDR3nt: TGTGCCAGTAGTAAAGAGGGAATTTTAGGCAATCAGCCCCAGCATTTT
CDR3aa: CASSKEGILGNQPQHF

v_gene: TRBV6-5
j_gene: TRBJ1-1
abundance: -
d_gene: -
CDR3nt: TGTGCCAGCAAGCAAAGAGGTGAAGCTTTCTTT
CDR3aa: CASKQRGEAFF

v_gene: TRBV7-9
j_gene: TRBJ1-2
abundance: -
d_gene: -
CDR3nt: TGTGCCAGCAGCTTGATAGCTAACTATGGCTACACCTTC
CDR3aa: CASSLIANYGYTF

v_gene: TRBV5-1
j_gene: TRBJ2-1
abundance: -
d_gene: TRBD2
CDR3nt: TGCGCCAGCAGTCTCGGGGGGAGCTCCTACAATGAGCAGTTCTTC
CDR3aa: CASSLGGSSYNEQFF

v_gene: TRBV5-1
j_gene: TRBJ1-1
abundance: once
d_gene: TRBD1
CDR3nt: TGCGCCAGCAGCTGGCAGGACAGGGGGAACACTGAAGCTTTCTTT
CDR3aa: CASSWQDRGNTEAFF

v_gene: TRBV19
j_gene: TRBJ2-5
abundance: -
d_gene: TRBD1
CDR3nt: TGTGCCAGTAGTATCGGGACAGGGAGTGAGACCCAGTACTTC
CDR3aa: CASSIGTGSETQYF

v_gene: TRBV7-7
j_gene: TRBJ2-1
abundance: -
d_gene: TRBD2
CDR3nt: TGTGCCAGCAGCCCAACCCGGGGGGGTGAGCAGTTCTTC
CDR3aa: CASSPTRGGEQFF

v_gene: TRBV6-5
j_gene: TRBJ2-3
abundance: -
d_gene: TRBD2
CDR3nt: TGTGCCAGCAGTTACGGGCGGGGGGTCACAGATACGCAGTATTTT
CDR3aa: CASSYGRGVTDTQYF

v_gene: TRBV28
j_gene: TRBJ2-1
abundance: -
d_gene: TRBD2
CDR3nt: TGTGCCAGCCGGACTAGCGGGGGCCGGAATGAGCAGTTCTTC
CDR3aa: CASRTSGGRNEQFF

v_gene: TRBV7-2
j_gene: TRBJ2-7
abundance: -
d_gene: -
CDR3nt: TGTGCCAGCAGCTCCGGCACGGGGGCCTCCTACGAGCAGTACTTC
CDR3aa: CASSSGTGASYEQYF

v_gene: TRBV19
j_gene: TRBJ2-7
abundance: -
d_gene: -
CDR3nt: TGTGCCAGTAGTATTATGAAGAGTGGGTCCGAGCAGTACTTC
CDR3aa: CASSIMKSGSEQYF

v_gene: TRBV11-1
j_gene: TRBJ1-2
abundance: -
d_gene: -
CDR3nt: TGTGCCAGCAGCTACGGACACCACGGCACTCCCAACTATGGCTACACCTTC
CDR3aa: CASSYGHHGTPNYGYTF

v_gene: TRBV6-1
j_gene: TRBJ2-6
abundance: -
d_gene: -
CDR3nt: TGTGCCAGCAGTGAAGTACGCAGGCGGGACTCTGGGGCCAACGTCCTGACTTTC
CDR3aa: CASSEVRRRDSGANVLTF

v_gene: TRBV6-5
j_gene: TRBJ1-1
abundance: -
d_gene: -
CDR3nt: TGTGCCAGCAGTTACCCGGGATCAACGAACACTGAAGCTTTCTTT
CDR3aa: CASSYPGSTNTEAFF

v_gene: TRBV2
j_gene: TRBJ2-3
abundance: -
d_gene: -
CDR3nt: TGTGCCAGCAGTGCTTTCACCTCGGGCACAGATACGCAGTATTTT
CDR3aa: CASSAFTSGTDTQYF

v_gene: TRBV27
j_gene: TRBJ1-2
abundance: -
d_gene: -
CDR3nt: TGTGCCAGCAGTCTACGGACAGCCCAAGCCCTTAACTATGGCTACACCTTC
CDR3aa: CASSLRTAQALNYGYTF

v_gene: TRBV6-5
j_gene: TRBJ2-6
abundance: -
d_gene: -
CDR3nt: TGTGCCAGCAGACTTACAGGCCTTGGGGCCAACGTCCTGACTTTC
CDR3aa: CASRLTGLGANVLTF

v_gene: TRBV5-1
j_gene: TRBJ1-1
abundance: -
d_gene: -
CDR3nt: TGCGCCAGCAGCCCACAGAGGACAGCGCCGAACACTGAAGCTTTCTTT
CDR3aa: CASSPQRTAPNTEAFF

v_gene: TRBV7-9
j_gene: TRBJ1-5
abundance: -
d_gene: TRBD1
CDR3nt: TGTGCCAGCAGCTCCACAGGGGGCGATAAACGAAGCCAGCCCCAGCATTTT
CDR3aa: CASSSTGGDKRSQPQHF

v_gene: TRBV6-1
j_gene: TRBJ2-3
abundance: -
d_gene: -
CDR3nt: TGTGCCAGCAGTTCCCGGGACCCCACAGATACGCAGTATTTT
CDR3aa: CASSSRDPTDTQYF

v_gene: TRBV5-4
j_gene: TRBJ2-2
abundance: once
d_gene: -
CDR3nt: TGTGCCAGCAGCATCGGACGGACCAACACCGGGGAGCTGTTTTTT
CDR3aa: CASSIGRTNTGELFF